This section outlines one TCR beta chain sequence together with its context. This sample stems from a study of radiation and T cells in renal cell carcinoma. Trimming pared 4 bases from V and 2 bases from J, leaving 15 bases between. CDR1 is LNHDA and CDR2 is SQIVND in the germline V gene (reference sequence). This CDR3 has 16 residues. Time point of the sample: blood 4 weeks post-SBRT, at nephrectomy. Treatment noted: 15 Gy SBRT to primary tumor, nephrectomy 4 weeks later. Repertoires were generated with immunoSEQ multiplex PCR, while TCRdb's copy carries only in-frame clones and drops some. The table lists over 85,000 clones, approximately 86% of them singletons.

This clonotype originated in a man aged 45-65 years with renal cell carcinoma. The rearrangement joins TRBV19 to TRBJ1-5, with D possibly being TRBD1 (6 bases). The sample here was blood, taken from a patient whose treatment included radiotherapy and nephrectomy. Written as DNA, the CDR3 is TGTGCCAGTAGTACCCGACTACAGGGTGGCAATCAGCCCCAGCATTTT. It yields the protein CASSTRLQGGNQPQHF. The variable domain in full, with the rest retrieved from reference TRBV19 and TRBJ1-5, is DGGITQSPKYLFRKEGQNVTLSCEQNLNHDAMYWYRQDPGQGLRLIYYSQIVNDFQKGDIAEGYSVSREKKESFPLTVTSAQKNPTAFYLCASSTRLQGGNQPQHFGDGTRLSIL.